The rows below give T cell receptor beta chains drawn from one sample of a study of technical replicates of blood from a handful of donors. Here immunoSEQ multiplex PCR was the method, and the copy in TCRdb shows in-frame clones only, minus some. The data contain roughly 80,000 clones, 85% to 95% of them seen just once; the ten biggest clones take up approximately 0.45%. Sequenced: T cells isolated from PBMCs. The source is a human donor in good health. Each CDR3 is given with its conserved first and last residue. Fields, in order: J gene, clone size, V gene, CDR3 protein. Some rows have no size entry. The others give once, few or many, or a class for an expanded clone.

TRBJ1-1 | NA | TRBV18 | CASSLGTGGMNTEAFF
TRBJ2-1 | NA | TRBV4-3 | CASSLGGSNEQFF
TRBJ1-1 | NA | TRBV2 | CASSRDTSLNTEAFF
TRBJ2-1 | NA | TRBV30 | CAWSVWASGRYEQFF
TRBJ2-3 | NA | TRBV9 | CASSPGQGEFTDTQYF
TRBJ1-1 | NA | TRBV10-3 | CAISESGGNTEAFF
TRBJ1-2 | NA | TRBV27 | CASARAGGDYGYTF
TRBJ2-3 | NA | TRBV9 | CASSPSQGTDTQYF
TRBJ2-3 | NA | TRBV11-3 | CASSETPGTGIKDTQYF
TRBJ2-2 | NA | TRBV29-1 | CSVRSETPGELFF
TRBJ2-5 | NA | TRBV29-1 | CSVETAGMETQYF
TRBJ1-1 | once | TRBV7-2 | CASSFLTANTEAFF
TRBJ2-7 | NA | TRBV28 | CASSHRDVGYEQYF
TRBJ2-5 | NA | TRBV7-3 | CASSLNRGETQYF
TRBJ1-2 | NA | TRBV11-2 | CASTQRGVYGYTF
TRBJ2-7 | NA | TRBV29-1 | CSARTGHRYEQYF
TRBJ2-3 | NA | TRBV10-3 | CAISESVSSGTTDTQYF
TRBJ2-7 | NA | TRBV15 | CATSTGMGYEQYF
TRBJ2-3 | NA | TRBV4-2 | CASSQVDYTQYF
TRBJ2-5 | NA | TRBV19 | CASSISQGQETQYF
TRBJ2-7 | NA | TRBV10-1 | CASSEGPGQGLFGYEQYF
TRBJ2-7 | few | TRBV7-2 | CASSLLAGDAYEQYF
TRBJ2-5 | NA | TRBV6-1 | CASSALAGGGETQYF
TRBJ2-7 | once | TRBV18 | CASSPPNQDEQYF
TRBJ2-7 | NA | TRBV5-6 | CASSPSGTGIEQYF
TRBJ2-5 | NA | TRBV28 | CASSLLEDQETQYF
TRBJ2-7 | NA | TRBV5-1 | CASSGTGTISYEQYF
TRBJ2-1 | NA | TRBV6-6 | CASSRDRVIF
TRBJ2-2 | NA | TRBV29-1 | CSGWTGYNTGELFF
TRBJ2-3 | once | TRBV12-5 | CASGLDTRGYAQYF
TRBJ2-1 | NA | TRBV12-5 | CASAVRQGVDNEQFF
TRBJ2-3 | few | TRBV5-1 | CASSPGTSGNTDTQYF
TRBJ2-2 | once | TRBV7-3 | CASSKGLAGGIGELFF
TRBJ2-1 | NA | TRBV28 | CASRLGTPYNEQFF
TRBJ2-1 | NA | TRBV6-6 | CASSYGGQNTNEQFF
TRBJ1-5 | NA | TRBV19 | CASGGAGQPQHF
TRBJ1-4 | NA | TRBV15 | CATSTAPWRNEKLFF
TRBJ1-1 | NA | TRBV25-1 | CASSDLWNTEAFF
TRBJ2-1 | NA | TRBV19 | CASSIDRGGTSGENADEQFF
TRBJ2-7 | once | TRBV7-2 | CASSLPSLAGREQYF
TRBJ1-1 | NA | TRBV5-1 | CASSLEGLRDEAFF
TRBJ1-1 | once | TRBV11-2 | CASSLTGGMNTEAFF
TRBJ1-3 | NA | TRBV6-1 | CASSGQGGLGGNTIYF
TRBJ1-5 | NA | TRBV10-3 | CAISSTGGPQPQHF
TRBJ2-3 | once | TRBV27 | CASGDRGYDTQYF
TRBJ2-1 | NA | TRBV7-9 | CASSLEGTSGSSYNEQFF
TRBJ1-4 | NA | TRBV30 | CAWTADRATNEKLFF
TRBJ2-7 | NA | TRBV7-9 | CASSPPGQSYEQYF